This T cell receptor beta chain was found in a study of OX40 agonist ivuxolimab in advanced cancers. Study-level information: Clinicians treated patients with ivuxolimab, an agonistic anti-OX40 (CD134) antibody.

Repertoires were generated with immunoSEQ multiplex PCR, while TCRdb's copy carries only in-frame clones and drops some. The profile shows around 58,000 clones, more than 70% of them singletons. Points from the study as a whole: Low clonal expansion, among the lowest seen, marked partial responders at 0.1-3.0 mg/kg. Expanded clones belonging to CD8+ T cells outnumbered, on average, those of CD4+. Not determined was the antigen specificity of the expanded peripheral T cells.

There are a few counts of this clone. Its matching antigen is unknown. Germline V gene lookup returns CDR1 SGDLS and CDR2 YYNGEE. Trimming removed 4 bases at V and 1 base at J, with 8 bases between. The CDR3 length is 14 residues. V usage is TRBV9 and J usage is TRBJ2-2; D perhaps matches TRBD2 (6 bases). Sequences were derived from CD4+ or CD8+ T cells sorted from blood, sampled in a trial of the OX40 agonist ivuxolimab. This sequence was found in an adult with an advanced solid tumor such as melanoma, head and neck, liver or kidney cancer. The CDR3 nucleotides read TGTGCCAGCAGCCGCGGGGTGAACACCGGGGAGCTGTTTTTT. Translation gives CASSRGVNTGELFF.